Below are 17 T cell receptor beta chains sequenced from a single sample in a study of CD8 T cells in ankylosing spondylitis. General study results and limits: Ankylosing spondylitis blood seemed to carry a telltale TCR beta motif made of eight highly homologous variants.

From the 5' RACE reads, TCRdb called clonotypes with MiXCR, one entry per CDR3 protein. The sample yields 650,000 to 800,000 distinct CDR3 sequences, roughly 20% seen once. Antigens for these TCRs are unknown. Sequenced: blood, either unsorted or a sorted T cell fraction (not recorded which). Receptor source: a male donor with ankylosing spondylitis.

The rearrangement uses TRBV20-1 and TRBJ2-1; D might be TRBD2 (6 bases). V lost 4 bases to trimming and J lost 0 bases, with 10 bases between them. Germline CDR1 and CDR2: DFQATT and SNEGSKA (reference sequence). CDR3 length equals 14 residues. The CDR3 reads CSAKRGSSYNEQFF. The CDR3 bases are TGCAGTGCTAAACGGGGGTCCTCCTACAATGAGCAGTTCTTC.

The table lists this clonotype with many counts. The V call is TRBV11-2, the J call TRBJ1-1; unclear D gene. The ends were cut back, 3 bases at V and 0 bases at J, with 11 bases in the middle. Germline CDR1 reads SGHAT; CDR2 reads FQNNGV. This CDR3 has 15 residues. CDR3 coding DNA: TGTGCCAGCAGCTTTTTTCCAGACATGAACACTGAAGCTTTCTTT. It translates to CASSFFPDMNTEAFF.

The V gene is TRBV27, the J gene TRBJ1-6; a weak D match, TRBD1 (6 bases). The V gene lost 3 bases and the J gene lost 8 bases, with 11 bases spanning the gap. The germline V gene encodes CDR1 MNHEY and CDR2 SMNVEV (reference sequence). CDR3 length: 14 amino acids. For the CDR3, the DNA is TGTGCCAGCAGTTTGGGGGGCCGCGATTCACCCCTCCACTTT. It translates to CASSLGGRDSPLHF.

This clonotype turned up a few times. This chain connects TRBV7-2 to TRBJ2-7, with D unresolved. This CDR3 spans 14 amino acids. CDR1 SGHTA and CDR2 FQGNSA come from the germline V gene. The V and J ends lost 1 base and 2 bases respectively, with 9 bases between them. CDR3: CASSLEWGTYEQYF. CDR3 coding DNA: TGTGCCAGCAGCTTAGAGTGGGGAACCTACGAGCAGTACTTC.

The rearrangement uses TRBV11-2 and TRBJ2-7, with 13 bases lining up with TRBD2. This CDR3 region has 18 residues. With V trimmed by 0 bases and J by 2 bases, 7 bases remained unmatched. Germline V gene sequence: CDR1 SGHAT, CDR2 FQNNGV. CDR3 loop: CASSLDPPLAGGTYEQYF. CDR3 sequence (DNA): TGTGCCAGCAGCTTAGATCCCCCACTAGCGGGAGGGACCTACGAGCAGTACTTC.

The V and J genes are TRBV6-5 and TRBJ2-5; D is perhaps TRBD2 (7 bases). Germline V CDR1 and CDR2: MNHEY, SVGAGI. With 0 bases removed from V and 7 bases from J, the gap between germline ends came to 21 bases. The CDR3 is 17 residues long. CDR3 nucleotides: TGTGCCAGCAGTTACTCTGGGGGGGCTCCTCATCAATGGACCCAGTACTTC. Its translation: CASSYSGGAPHQWTQYF.

This clonotype was counted between two and nine times. This chain links TRBV15 with TRBJ2-7, with D possibly matching TRBD1 (5 bases). The germline V gene encodes CDR1 LNHNV and CDR2 YYDKDF (reference sequence). The V gene lost 7 bases and the J gene lost 4 bases, with 11 bases spanning the gap. The CDR3 covers 12 residues. In DNA form, the CDR3 reads TGTGCCACCAAGCAGGGTCGGTACGAGCAGTACTTC. Translation gives CATKQGRYEQYF.

The rearrangement uses TRBV27 and TRBJ2-5; D possibly uses TRBD1 or TRBD2 (5 bases each). V dropped 5 bases and J dropped 0 bases, with 22 bases sitting between them. CDR1 and CDR2 (germline): MNHEY, SMNVEV (reference sequence). The length of the CDR3 is 18 residues. The DNA of the CDR3 is TGTGCCAGCAGTACATTCAGCGTCACGGGGACCTACCAAGAGACCCAGTACTTC. Translating it yields CASSTFSVTGTYQETQYF.

The chain has TRBV6-1 and TRBJ1-4, with D maybe TRBD1 (5 bases). V was shortened by 8 bases and J by 7 bases, with 14 bases between the two germline ends. The CDR3 has 13 residues. The V gene's germline CDR1 is MNHNS and CDR2 SASEGT. In DNA form, the CDR3 reads TGTGCCAGCCGAACAGGAGTAGGTGAAAAACTGTTTTTT. Protein sequence: CASRTGVGEKLFF.

Written as DNA, the CDR3 is TGTGCCAGCCGGACGGAAGAGACCCAGTACTTC. Protein product: CASRTEETQYF. The J gene is TRBJ2-5, the V gene TRBV28; D is unresolved. CDR3 length: 11 amino acids. V gave up 8 bases and J gave up 3 bases, with 7 bases separating them. Germline values: CDR1 MDHEN, CDR2 SYDVKM.

The rearrangement uses TRBV10-3 and TRBJ2-1, with 9 positions matching TRBD2. Germline assignment: CDR1 ENHRY and CDR2 SYGVKD. The CDR3 loop spans 16 amino acids. Unmatched junction bases numbered 2, after V lost 0 bases and J lost 2 bases. As DNA, the CDR3 is TGTGCCATCAGTGAGTCGGAGCGGGGGGCCTACAATGAGCAGTTCTTC. Amino acids: CAISESERGAYNEQFF.

The sample holds a few counts of this clonotype. The rearrangement links TRBV12-3 or TRBV12-4 to TRBJ2-1, with TRBD1 identical over 8 bases. With V trimmed by 7 bases and J by 5 bases, 7 bases remained unmatched. The CDR3 totals 14 residues. The CDR3 spells CASIPNRGNNEQFF. DNA for the CDR3: TGTGCCAGCATTCCTAACAGGGGGAACAATGAGCAGTTCTTC.

The sample holds a few counts of this clonotype. V and J are TRBV20-1 and TRBJ1-5; D is unclear. The length of the CDR3 is 13 residues. V was trimmed by 0 bases and J by 7 bases, leaving 10 bases between them. Looked up from germline, CDR1 is DFQATT and CDR2 is SNEGSKA (reference sequence). The CDR3: CSARDLIGQPQHF. Here the CDR3 DNA reads TGCAGTGCTAGAGATCTTATAGGCCAGCCCCAGCATTTT.

This clonotype was recorded at least ten times. The chain combines TRBV5-6 with TRBJ1-1, with D unresolved. CDR3 length: 11 amino acids. CDR1 is SGHDT and CDR2 is YYEEEE in the germline V gene. The germline V and J ends were trimmed by 0 bases and 7 bases, with 4 bases remaining between them. This chain's CDR3 is CASSLGVEAFF. In DNA, the CDR3 is TGTGCCAGCAGCTTGGGTGTTGAAGCTTTCTTT.

This clonotype has only a few counts. The chain couples TRBV20-1 to TRBJ1-1; TRBD1 is a possible D gene (6 bases). V lost 5 bases, J lost 1 base, and 14 bases lay in between. CDR1 DFQATT and CDR2 SNEGSKA come from the germline V gene (reference sequence). This CDR3 contains 14 residues. This CDR3 reads CSAPDGQKNTEAFF. CDR3 bases: TGCAGTGCTCCCGATGGACAGAAGAACACTGAAGCTTTCTTT.

This clonotype came up a few times. The rearrangement links TRBV7-2 to TRBJ2-3; D is possibly TRBD2 (7 bases). Deletions cut 6 bases from V and 1 base from J, with 14 bases between. The CDR3 sequence is 15 residues long. Germline lookup yields CDR1 SGHTA and CDR2 FQGNSA. The CDR3 reads CASRGGGMGTDTQYF. The CDR3 DNA is TGTGCCAGCAGAGGGGGGGGCATGGGCACAGATACGCAGTATTTT.

This clonotype was counted only a few times. The chain joins TRBV25-1 to TRBJ2-1; 7 bases agree with TRBD1. The CDR3 spans 16 residues. The germline V gene has CDR1 MGHDK and CDR2 SYGVNS. V was clipped by 3 bases and J by 4 bases; unmatched bases: 9. CDR3 nucleotides: TGTGCCAGCAGTGAGCCCCGGACAGGTGGATACAATGAGCAGTTCTTC. Translation gives CASSEPRTGGYNEQFF.